This TCR beta chain appears in the sequencing data of a study of T cells in Graves' hyperthyroidism and ophthalmopathy. Whole-study results and caveats: A 13 V-J model separated ophthalmopathy from stable hyperthyroidism.

Trimming stripped 0 bases from V and 3 bases from J, with 8 bases between. The germline gives CDR1 LNHNV, CDR2 YYDKDF (reference sequence). The CDR3 has 14 amino acids. This clonotype was detected many times. Its antigen is not identified. RNA transcripts provided the source from which TCR beta CDR3 regions were amplified. HTBI primers were employed in a first-round RT-PCR of the TCR CDR3. Each CDR3 protein gets one entry after TCRdb re-called the multiplex PCR reads with MiXCR. The sample records 640,000 or so distinct CDR3 sequences, roughly 15% being singletons. V is TRBV15 and J is TRBJ1-1; possibly TRBD1 for D (6 bases). The receptor was derived from a woman aged 40 to 50 with Graves' ophthalmopathy. The sequenced sample consisted of blood. CDR3 residues: CATSRDNRDTEAFF. CDR3 sequence (DNA): TGTGCCACCAGCAGAGATAACAGGGACACTGAAGCTTTCTTT.